A single TCR beta chain is shown here with its context. This entry is derived from a study of blood T cell repertoires in COVID-19. About the study: Sources were T cells, B-cell-depleted T cells, or PBMCs; the material itself was cDNA or gDNA.

This CDR3 spans 14 amino acids. V gave up 0 bases and J gave up 7 bases, with 10 bases separating them. Germline-derived CDR1 and CDR2 are GTSNPN and SVGIG (reference sequence). The protocol was immunoSEQ multiplex PCR, while the TCRdb copy is restricted to in-frame clones and leaves out a portion. Seen here are 250,000 or so clones, 85% to 90% observed once, and the top ten hold 6.2%. This chain joins TRBV30 and TRBJ1-6; D is ambiguous. The sample consisted of peripheral blood. The clonotype comes from a man in his 60s with acute or convalescent COVID-19. CDR3 coding DNA: TGTGCCTGGAGTGTATTACAGCCCAATTCACCCCTCCACTTT. This gives the protein CAWSVLQPNSPLHF.